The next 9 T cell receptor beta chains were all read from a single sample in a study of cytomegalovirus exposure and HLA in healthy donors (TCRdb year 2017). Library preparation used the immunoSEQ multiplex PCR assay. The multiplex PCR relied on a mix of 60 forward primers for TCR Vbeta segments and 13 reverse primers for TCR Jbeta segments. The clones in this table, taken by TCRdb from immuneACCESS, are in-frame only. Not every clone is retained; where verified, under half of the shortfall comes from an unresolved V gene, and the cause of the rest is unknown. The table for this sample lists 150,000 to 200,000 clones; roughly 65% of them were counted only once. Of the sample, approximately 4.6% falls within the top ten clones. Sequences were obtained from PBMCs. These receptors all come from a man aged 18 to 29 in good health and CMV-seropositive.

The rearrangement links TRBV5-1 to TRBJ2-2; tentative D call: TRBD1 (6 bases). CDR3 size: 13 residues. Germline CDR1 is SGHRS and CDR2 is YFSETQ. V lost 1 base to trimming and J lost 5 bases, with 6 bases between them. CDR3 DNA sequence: TGCGCCAGCAGCTTGCAGGGGACCGGGGAGCTGTTTTTT. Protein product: CASSLQGTGELFF.

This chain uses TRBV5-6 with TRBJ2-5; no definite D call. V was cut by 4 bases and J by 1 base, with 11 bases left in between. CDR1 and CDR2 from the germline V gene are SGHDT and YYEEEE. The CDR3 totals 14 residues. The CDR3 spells CASSPAAIQETQYF. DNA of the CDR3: TGTGCCAGCAGCCCCGCTGCTATCCAAGAGACCCAGTACTTC.

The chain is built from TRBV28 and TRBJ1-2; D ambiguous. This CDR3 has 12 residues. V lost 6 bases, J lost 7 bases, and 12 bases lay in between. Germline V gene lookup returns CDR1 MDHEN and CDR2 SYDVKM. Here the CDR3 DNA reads TGTGCCAGCAGACCATCGGGTTCTGGCTACACCTTC. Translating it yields CASRPSGSGYTF.

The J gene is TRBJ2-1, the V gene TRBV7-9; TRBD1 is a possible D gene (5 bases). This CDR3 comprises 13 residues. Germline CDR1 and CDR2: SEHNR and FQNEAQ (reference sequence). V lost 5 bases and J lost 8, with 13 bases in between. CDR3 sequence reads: CASSQGARDEQFF. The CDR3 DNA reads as TGTGCCAGCAGCCAAGGGGCCAGAGATGAGCAGTTCTTC.

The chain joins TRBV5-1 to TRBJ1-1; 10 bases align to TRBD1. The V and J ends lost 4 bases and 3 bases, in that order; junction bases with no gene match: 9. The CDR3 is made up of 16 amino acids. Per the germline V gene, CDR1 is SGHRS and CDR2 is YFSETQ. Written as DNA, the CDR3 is TGCGCCAGCAGCCCGGGACAGGGGAACGTGGACACTGAAGCTTTCTTT. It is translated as CASSPGQGNVDTEAFF.

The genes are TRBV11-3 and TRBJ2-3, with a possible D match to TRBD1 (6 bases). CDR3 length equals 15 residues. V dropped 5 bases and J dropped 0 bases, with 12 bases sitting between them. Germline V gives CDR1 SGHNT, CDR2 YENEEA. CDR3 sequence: CASSQQGTSTDTQYF. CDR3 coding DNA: TGTGCCAGCAGCCAACAGGGAACTAGCACAGATACGCAGTATTTT.

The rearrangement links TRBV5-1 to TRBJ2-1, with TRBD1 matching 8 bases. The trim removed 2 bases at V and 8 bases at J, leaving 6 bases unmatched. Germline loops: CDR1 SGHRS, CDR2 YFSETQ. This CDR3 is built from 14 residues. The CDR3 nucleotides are TGCGCCAGCAGCTTACGGACAGGGAACGATGAGCAGTTCTTC. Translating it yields CASSLRTGNDEQFF.

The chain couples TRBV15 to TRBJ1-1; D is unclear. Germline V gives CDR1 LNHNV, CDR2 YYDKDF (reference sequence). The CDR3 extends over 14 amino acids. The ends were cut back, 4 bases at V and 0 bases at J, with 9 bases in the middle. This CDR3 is CATSIYGVNTEAFF. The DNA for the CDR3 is TGTGCCACCAGCATTTACGGGGTGAACACTGAAGCTTTCTTT.

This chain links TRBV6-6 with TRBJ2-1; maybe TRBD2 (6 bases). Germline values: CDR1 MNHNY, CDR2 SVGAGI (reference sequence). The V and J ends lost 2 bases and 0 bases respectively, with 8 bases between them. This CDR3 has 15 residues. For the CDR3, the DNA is TGTGCCAGCAGTTACGCGGGGAGCTCCTACAATGAGCAGTTCTTC. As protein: CASSYAGSSYNEQFF.